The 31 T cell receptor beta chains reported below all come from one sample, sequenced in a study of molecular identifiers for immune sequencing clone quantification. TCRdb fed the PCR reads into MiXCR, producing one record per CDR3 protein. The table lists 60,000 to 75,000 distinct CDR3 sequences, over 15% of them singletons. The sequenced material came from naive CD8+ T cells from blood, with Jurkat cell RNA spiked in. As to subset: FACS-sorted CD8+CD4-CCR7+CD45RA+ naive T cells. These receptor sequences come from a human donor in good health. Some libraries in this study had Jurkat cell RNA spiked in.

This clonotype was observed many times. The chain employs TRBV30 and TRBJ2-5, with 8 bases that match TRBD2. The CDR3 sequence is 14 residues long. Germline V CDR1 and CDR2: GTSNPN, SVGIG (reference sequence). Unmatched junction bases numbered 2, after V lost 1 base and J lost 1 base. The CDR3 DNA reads TGTGCCTGGAGTGACACTAGCGGCCAAGAGACCCAGTACTTC. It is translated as CAWSDTSGQETQYF.

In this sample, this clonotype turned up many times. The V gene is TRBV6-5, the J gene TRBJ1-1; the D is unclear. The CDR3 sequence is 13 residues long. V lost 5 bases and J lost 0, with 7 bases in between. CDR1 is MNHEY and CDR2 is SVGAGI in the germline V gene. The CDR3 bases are TGTGCCAGCAGTCACAACCTGAACACTGAAGCTTTCTTT. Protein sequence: CASSHNLNTEAFF.

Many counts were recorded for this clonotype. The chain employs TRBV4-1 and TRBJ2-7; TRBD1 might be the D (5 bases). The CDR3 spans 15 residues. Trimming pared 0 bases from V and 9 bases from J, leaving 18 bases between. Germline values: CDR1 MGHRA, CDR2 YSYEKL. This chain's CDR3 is CASSQDPQDGWVQYF. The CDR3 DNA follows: TGCGCCAGCAGCCAAGATCCACAGGACGGTTGGGTGCAGTACTTC.

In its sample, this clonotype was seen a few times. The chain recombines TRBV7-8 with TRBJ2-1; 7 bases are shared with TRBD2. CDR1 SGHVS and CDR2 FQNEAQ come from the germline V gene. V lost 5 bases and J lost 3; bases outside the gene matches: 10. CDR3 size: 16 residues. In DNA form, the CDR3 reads TGTGCCAGCAGCGGCCGACTAGCCGACCACTACAATGAGCAGTTCTTC. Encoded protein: CASSGRLADHYNEQFF.

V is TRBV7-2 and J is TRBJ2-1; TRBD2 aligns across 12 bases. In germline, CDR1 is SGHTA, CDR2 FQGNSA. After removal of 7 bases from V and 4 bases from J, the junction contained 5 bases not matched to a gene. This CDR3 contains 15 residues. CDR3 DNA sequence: TGTGCCAGCATCCTACTAGCGGGAGGATACAATGAGCAGTTCTTC. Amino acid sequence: CASILLAGGYNEQFF.

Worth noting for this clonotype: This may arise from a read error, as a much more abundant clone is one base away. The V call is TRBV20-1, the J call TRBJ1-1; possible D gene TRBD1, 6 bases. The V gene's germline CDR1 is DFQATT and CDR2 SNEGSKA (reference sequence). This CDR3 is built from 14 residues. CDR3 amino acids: CSARGGQWNTEALF. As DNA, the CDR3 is TGCAGTGCCCGCGGTGGACAGTGGAACACTGAAGCTCTCTTT.

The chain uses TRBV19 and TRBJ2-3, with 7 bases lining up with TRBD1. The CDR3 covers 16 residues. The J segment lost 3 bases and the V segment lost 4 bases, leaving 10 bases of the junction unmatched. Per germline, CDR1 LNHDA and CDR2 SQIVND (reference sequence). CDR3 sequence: CASSTGDRVDTDTQYF. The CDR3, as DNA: TGTGCCAGTAGTACGGGCGACAGGGTGGATACAGATACGCAGTATTTT.

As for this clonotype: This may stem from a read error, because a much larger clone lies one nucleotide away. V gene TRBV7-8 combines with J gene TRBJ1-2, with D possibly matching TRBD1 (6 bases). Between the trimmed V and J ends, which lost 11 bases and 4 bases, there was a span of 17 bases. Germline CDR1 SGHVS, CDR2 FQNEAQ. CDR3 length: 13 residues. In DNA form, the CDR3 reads TGTGCCCGCACTTCGACAGGTCCCTATGGCTACACCTTC. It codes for CARTSTGPYGYTF.

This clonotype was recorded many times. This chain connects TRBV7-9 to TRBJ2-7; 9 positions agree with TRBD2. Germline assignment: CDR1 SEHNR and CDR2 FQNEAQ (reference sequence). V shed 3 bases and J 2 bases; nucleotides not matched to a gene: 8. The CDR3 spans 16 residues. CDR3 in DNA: TGTGCCAGCAGCTTTGCGCCTAGCGGGATCGCCTACGAGCAGTACTTC. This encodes CASSFAPSGIAYEQYF.

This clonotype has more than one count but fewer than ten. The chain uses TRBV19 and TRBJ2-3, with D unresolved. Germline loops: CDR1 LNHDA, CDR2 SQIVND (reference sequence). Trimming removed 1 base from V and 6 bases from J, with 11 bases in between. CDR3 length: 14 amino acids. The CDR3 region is CASSIGPFFDTQYF. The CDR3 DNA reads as TGTGCCAGTAGTATAGGACCCTTTTTCGATACGCAGTATTTT.

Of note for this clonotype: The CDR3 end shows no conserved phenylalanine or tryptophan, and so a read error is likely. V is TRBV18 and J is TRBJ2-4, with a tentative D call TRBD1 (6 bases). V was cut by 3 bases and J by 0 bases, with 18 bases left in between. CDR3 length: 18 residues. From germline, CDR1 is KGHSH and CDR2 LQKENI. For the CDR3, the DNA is TGTGCCAGCTCACCGGGGGCAGTTCCTCCAATAGCCAAAAACATTCAGTACTCC. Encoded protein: CASSPGAVPPIAKNIQYS.

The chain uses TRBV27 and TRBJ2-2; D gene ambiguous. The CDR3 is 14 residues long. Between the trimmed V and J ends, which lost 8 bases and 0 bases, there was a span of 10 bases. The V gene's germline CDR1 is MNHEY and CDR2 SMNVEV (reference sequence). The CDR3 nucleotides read TGTGCCAGCTCTAGAGGCACGAACACCGGGGAGCTGTTTTTT. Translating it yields CASSRGTNTGELFF.

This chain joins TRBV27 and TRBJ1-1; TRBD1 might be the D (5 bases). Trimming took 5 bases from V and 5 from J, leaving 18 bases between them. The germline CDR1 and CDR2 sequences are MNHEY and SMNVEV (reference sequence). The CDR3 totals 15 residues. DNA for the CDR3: TGTGCCAGCAGTACTGCAGGGACGTTGACGACTGAAGCTTTCTTT. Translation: CASSTAGTLTTEAFF.

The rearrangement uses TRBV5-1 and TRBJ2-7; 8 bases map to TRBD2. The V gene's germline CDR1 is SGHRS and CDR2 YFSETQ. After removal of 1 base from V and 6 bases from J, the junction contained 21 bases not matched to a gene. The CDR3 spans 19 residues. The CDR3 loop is CASSLSGLGYGLAVGEQYF. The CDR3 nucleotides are TGCGCCAGCAGCTTGAGCGGCTTGGGGTATGGACTAGCTGTAGGCGAGCAGTACTTC.

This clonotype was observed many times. For the CDR3, the DNA is TGCAGTGCTAGAGGCGGAGCGGTCCGTGGCTACGAGCAGTACTTC. This encodes CSARGGAVRGYEQYF. V and J are TRBV20-1 and TRBJ2-7; maybe TRBD2 (5 bases). The germline gives CDR1 DFQATT, CDR2 SNEGSKA (reference sequence). The CDR3 length is 15 residues. V lost 1 base and J 3 bases, leaving 16 bases between the germline ends.

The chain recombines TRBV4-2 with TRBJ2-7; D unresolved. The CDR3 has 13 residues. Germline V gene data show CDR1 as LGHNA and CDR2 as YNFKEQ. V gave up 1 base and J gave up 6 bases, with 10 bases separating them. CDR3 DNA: TGTGCCAGCAGCCAAGGGGCCAGCGTCGAGCAGTACTTC. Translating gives CASSQGASVEQYF.

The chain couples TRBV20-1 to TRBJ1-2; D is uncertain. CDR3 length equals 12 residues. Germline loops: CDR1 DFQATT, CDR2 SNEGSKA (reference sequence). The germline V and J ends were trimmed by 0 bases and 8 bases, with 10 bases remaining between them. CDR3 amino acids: CSARDPPRGYTF. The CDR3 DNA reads TGCAGTGCTAGAGACCCCCCACGGGGCTACACCTTC.

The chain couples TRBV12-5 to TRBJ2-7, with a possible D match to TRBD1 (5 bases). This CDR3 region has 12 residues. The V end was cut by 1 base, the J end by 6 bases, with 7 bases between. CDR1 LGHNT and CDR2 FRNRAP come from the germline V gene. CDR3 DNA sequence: TGTGCTAGTGGTTTGGCAGGGTTCGAGCAGTACTTC. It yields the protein CASGLAGFEQYF.

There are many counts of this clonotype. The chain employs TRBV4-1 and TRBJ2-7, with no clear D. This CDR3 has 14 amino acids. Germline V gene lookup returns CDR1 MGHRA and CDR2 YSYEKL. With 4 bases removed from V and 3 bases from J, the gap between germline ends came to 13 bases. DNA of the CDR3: TGCGCCAGCAGCCTCGATCGGCCATTCTACGAGCAGTACTTC. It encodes CASSLDRPFYEQYF.

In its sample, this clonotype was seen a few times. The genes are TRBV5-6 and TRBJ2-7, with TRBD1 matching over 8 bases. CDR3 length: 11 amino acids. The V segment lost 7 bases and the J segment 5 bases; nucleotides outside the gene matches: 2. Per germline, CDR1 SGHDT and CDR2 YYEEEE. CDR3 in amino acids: CASGQGNEQYF. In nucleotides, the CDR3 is TGTGCCAGCGGACAGGGCAACGAGCAGTACTTC.

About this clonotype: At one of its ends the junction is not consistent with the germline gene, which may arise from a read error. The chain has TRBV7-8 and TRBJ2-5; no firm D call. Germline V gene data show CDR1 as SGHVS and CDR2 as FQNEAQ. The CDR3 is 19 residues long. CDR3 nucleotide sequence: TGTGCCAGCAGCTTACCCCCCCCCCGGGTCTCCGTTCGGCATGAGACTCAGTACTTC. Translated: CASSLPPPRVSVRHETQYF.

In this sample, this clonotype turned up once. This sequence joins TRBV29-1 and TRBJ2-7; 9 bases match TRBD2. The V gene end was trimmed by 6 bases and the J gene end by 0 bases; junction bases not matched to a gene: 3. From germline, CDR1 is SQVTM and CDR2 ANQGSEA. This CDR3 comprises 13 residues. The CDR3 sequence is CSVKTSGSYEQYF. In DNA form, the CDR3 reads TGCAGCGTGAAGACTAGCGGCTCCTACGAGCAGTACTTC.

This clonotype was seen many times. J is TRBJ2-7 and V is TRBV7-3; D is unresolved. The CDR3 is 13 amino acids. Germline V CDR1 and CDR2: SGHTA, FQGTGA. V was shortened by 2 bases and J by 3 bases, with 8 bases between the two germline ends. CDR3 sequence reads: CASSLSPGYEQYF. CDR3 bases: TGTGCCAGCAGCTTATCCCCTGGCTACGAGCAGTACTTC.

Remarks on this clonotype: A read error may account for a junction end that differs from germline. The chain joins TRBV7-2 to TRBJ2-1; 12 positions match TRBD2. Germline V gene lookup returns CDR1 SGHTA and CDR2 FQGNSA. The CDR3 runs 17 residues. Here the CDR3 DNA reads TGTGCCAGCAGCTCCGGACTAGCGGGAAGCTCCTACGATGAGCAGTTCTTC. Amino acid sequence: CASSSGLAGSSYDEQFF.

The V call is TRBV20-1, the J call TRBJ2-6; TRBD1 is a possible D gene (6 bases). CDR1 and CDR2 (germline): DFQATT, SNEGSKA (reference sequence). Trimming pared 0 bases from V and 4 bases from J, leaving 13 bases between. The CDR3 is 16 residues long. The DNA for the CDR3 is TGCAGTGCTAGAGATAGAACAGGGACCGGGGCCAACGTCCTGACTTTC. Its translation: CSARDRTGTGANVLTF.

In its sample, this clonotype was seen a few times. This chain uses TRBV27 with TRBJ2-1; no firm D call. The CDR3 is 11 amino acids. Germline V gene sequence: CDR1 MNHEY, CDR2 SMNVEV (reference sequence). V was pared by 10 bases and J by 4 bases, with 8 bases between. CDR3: CATIAYNEQFF. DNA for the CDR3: TGTGCCACCATCGCTTACAATGAGCAGTTCTTC.

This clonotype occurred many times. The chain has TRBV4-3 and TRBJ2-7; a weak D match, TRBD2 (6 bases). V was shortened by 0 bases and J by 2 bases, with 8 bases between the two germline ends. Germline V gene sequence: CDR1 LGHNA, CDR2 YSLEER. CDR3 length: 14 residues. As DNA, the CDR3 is TGCGCCAGCAGCCAAGACTCGGGGGCCTACGAGCAGTACTTC. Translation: CASSQDSGAYEQYF.

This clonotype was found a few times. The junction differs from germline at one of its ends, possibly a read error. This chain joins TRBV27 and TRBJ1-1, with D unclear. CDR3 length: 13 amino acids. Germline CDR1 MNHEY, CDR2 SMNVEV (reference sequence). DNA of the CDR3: TGTGCCAGCAGTGTGTTTCTGAACGCTGAAGCTTTCTTT. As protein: CASSVFLNAEAFF.

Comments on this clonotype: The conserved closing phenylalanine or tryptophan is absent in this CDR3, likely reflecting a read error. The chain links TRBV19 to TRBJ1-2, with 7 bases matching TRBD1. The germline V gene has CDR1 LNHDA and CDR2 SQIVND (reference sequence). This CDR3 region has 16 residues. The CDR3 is CASSIGDREATYGYTL. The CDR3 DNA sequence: TGCGCCAGTAGTATAGGAGACAGGGAGGCTACCTATGGCTACACCCTC.

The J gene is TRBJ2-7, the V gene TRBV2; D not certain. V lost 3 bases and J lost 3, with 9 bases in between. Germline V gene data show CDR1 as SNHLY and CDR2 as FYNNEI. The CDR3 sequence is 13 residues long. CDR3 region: CASSEGLGYEQYF. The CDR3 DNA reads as TGTGCCAGCAGTGAGGGCCTCGGCTACGAGCAGTACTTC.

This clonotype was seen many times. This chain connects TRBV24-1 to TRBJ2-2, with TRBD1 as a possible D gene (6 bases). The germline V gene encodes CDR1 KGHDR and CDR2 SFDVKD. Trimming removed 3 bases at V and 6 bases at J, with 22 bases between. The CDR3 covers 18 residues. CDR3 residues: CATSDLYTSGAVAGELFF. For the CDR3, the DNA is TGTGCCACCAGTGATCTCTATACCTCAGGGGCCGTGGCCGGGGAGCTGTTTTTT.